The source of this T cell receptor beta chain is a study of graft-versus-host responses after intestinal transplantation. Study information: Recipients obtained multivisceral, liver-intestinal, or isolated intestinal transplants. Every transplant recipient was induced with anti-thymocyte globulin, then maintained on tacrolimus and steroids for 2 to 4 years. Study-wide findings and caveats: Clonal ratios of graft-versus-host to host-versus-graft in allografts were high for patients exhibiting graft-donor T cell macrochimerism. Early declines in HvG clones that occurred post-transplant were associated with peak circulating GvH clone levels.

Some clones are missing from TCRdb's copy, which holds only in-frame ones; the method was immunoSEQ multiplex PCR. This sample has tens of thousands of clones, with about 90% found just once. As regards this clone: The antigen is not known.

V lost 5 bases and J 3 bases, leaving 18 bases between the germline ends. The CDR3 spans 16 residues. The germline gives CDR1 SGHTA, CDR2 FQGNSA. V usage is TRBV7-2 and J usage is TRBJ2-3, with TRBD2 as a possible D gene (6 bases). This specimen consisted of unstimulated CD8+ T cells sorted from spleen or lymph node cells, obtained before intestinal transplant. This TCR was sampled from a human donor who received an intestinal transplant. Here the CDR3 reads CASSQGTWAGTDTQYF. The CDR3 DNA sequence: TGTGCCAGCAGCCAAGGGACTTGGGCGGGAACAGATACGCAGTATTTT.